This T cell receptor beta chain was sequenced during a study of blood T cell repertoires in COVID-19. Overall study: T cells, B-cell-depleted T cells, or PBMCs provided the cDNA or gDNA that served as material.

Study members were between about 18 and 95 years old and lived in approximately 25 US regions. Cohorts were determined from participant-reported clinical history. The CDR3 spans 13 residues. Trimming removed 4 bases from V and 7 bases from J; junction bases left unmatched: 6. CDR1 and CDR2 (germline): SQVTM, ANQGSEA. Per the original data handling: Estimates of nucleated cell counts were drawn from the amplification of reference gene primers. TCRdb's table, derived via immunoSEQ multiplex PCR, lists solely in-frame clones and lacks some. V and J calls and clone size are those listed in that table; D and trimming were worked out from the DNA. The repertoire holds about 350,000 clones, with roughly nine tenths as singletons.

The TCR comes from a woman in her 30s who had recovered from COVID-19. The sample taken for sequencing was PBMCs or T cells enriched from blood (not recorded which). V usage is TRBV29-1 and J usage is TRBJ2-1, with 8 nucleotides matching TRBD1. The CDR3 coding sequence is TGCAGCGTTGCCAGGGGGCAAGAGAATGAGCAGTTCTTC. Translation: CSVARGQENEQFF.